Below are 2 T cell receptor beta chains sequenced from a single sample in a study of T cell responses to AZD1222 COVID-19 vaccine. Sequenced by immunoSEQ multiplex PCR; TCRdb stores in-frame clones only, minus some. Here the sample spans around 150,000 clones, 84% being singletons. The sample in question was peripheral blood, obtained on day 0 of AZD1222 vaccination. These receptors were taken from an adult in good health.

The rearrangement uses TRBV18 and TRBJ1-6; TRBD1 agrees at 9 bases. V lost 3 bases to trimming and J lost 9 bases; unmatched junction nucleotides: 6. CDR1 is KGHSH and CDR2 is LQKENI in the germline V gene. The CDR3 contains 15 residues. In DNA form, the CDR3 reads TGTGCCAGCTCACCGCCGGGACAGGGACCTTCACCCCTCCACTTT. It is translated as CASSPPGQGPSPLHF.

The sample holds a few counts of this clone. This same CDR3 is encoded by further DNA sequences in the sample. The chain recombines TRBV7-9 with TRBJ2-7, with a possible D match to TRBD2 (6 bases). This CDR3 comprises 12 residues. The V gene's germline CDR1 is SEHNR and CDR2 FQNEAQ (reference sequence). The V end was cut by 11 bases, the J end by 3 bases, with 14 bases between. The CDR3 reads CASSGGDYEQYF. In nucleotides, the CDR3 is TGTGCCTCCTCTGGCGGGGACTACGAGCAGTACTTC.